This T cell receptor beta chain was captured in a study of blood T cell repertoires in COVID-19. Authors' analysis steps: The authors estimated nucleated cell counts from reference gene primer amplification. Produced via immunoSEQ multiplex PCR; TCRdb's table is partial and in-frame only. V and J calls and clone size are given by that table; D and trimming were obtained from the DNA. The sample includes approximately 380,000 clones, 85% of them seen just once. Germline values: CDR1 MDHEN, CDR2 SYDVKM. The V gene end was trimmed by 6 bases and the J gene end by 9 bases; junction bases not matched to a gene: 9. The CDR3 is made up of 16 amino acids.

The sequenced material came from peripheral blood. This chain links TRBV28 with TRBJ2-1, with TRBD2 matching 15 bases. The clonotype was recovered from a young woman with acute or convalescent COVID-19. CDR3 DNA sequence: TGTGCCAGCAGGCAAACTGGGACTAGCGGGAGGAGTGAGCAGTTCTTC. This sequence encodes CASRQTGTSGRSEQFF.